The rows below give T cell receptor beta chains drawn from one sample of a study of response to subunit inactivated influenza vaccine. TCRdb ran MiXCR on the RT-PCR reads and lists one entry per CDR3 protein. This sample carries some 600,000 distinct CDR3 sequences, 13% to 15% of them seen once, and the ten largest clones take less than 8.5%. The source was PBMCs from blood, collected 14 to 15 days before vaccination. Source of these receptors: a man aged 50 to 60 who received an inactivated influenza vaccine. Both conserved end residues are part of each CDR3. The D gene is left open where the match is weak. Clone size is not always given. Where it is, it says once, few, many or a class for expanded clones.

size	V	D	J	CDR3	DNA
.	TRBV20-1	.	TRBJ2-5	CSATPLDSQETQYF	TGCAGTGCTACCCCCCTGGACAGCCAAGAGACCCAGTACTTC
.	TRBV20-1	.	TRBJ2-3	CSMNPLIGPDTQYF	TGCAGCATGAACCCCTTAATAGGGCCAGATACGCAGTATTTT
.	TRBV20-1	TRBD1	TRBJ2-1	CSYWTGVNEQFF	TGCAGTTATTGGACAGGGGTGAATGAGCAGTTCTTC
.	TRBV5-5	.	TRBJ1-1	CASSFGGSEAFF	TGTGCCAGCAGCTTCGGTGGCAGTGAAGCTTTCTTT
.	TRBV6-5	TRBD1	TRBJ2-1	CASSLQGGYEQFF	TGTGCCAGCAGTTTACAGGGGGGTTATGAGCAGTTCTTC
many	TRBV7-2	.	TRBJ2-3	CASSFLMGGGRSDTQYF	TGTGCCAGCAGTTTCCTTATGGGGGGGGGCAGGTCAGATACGCAGTATTTT
many	TRBV29-1	TRBD1	TRBJ2-1	CSVAGGTGGRNEQFF	TGCAGCGTGGCAGGGGGGACAGGGGGCCGCAATGAGCAGTTCTTC
.	TRBV4-1	.	TRBJ2-6	CASSQDPSRRAEF	TGCGCCAGCAGCCAAGACCCCTCACGGAGGGCTGAATTC
few	TRBV29-1	.	TRBJ2-4	CSVGAQGDIQYF	TGCAGCGTTGGAGCCCAAGGGGACATTCAGTACTTC
.	TRBV4-2	.	TRBJ2-3	CASSQGISASTDTQYF	TGTGCTAGCAGCCAAGGGATTAGCGCTAGCACAGATACGCAGTATTTT
.	TRBV6-1	.	TRBJ2-5	CASSEDWTPRETQYF	TGTGCCAGCAGTGAAGACTGGACCCCTCGGGAGACCCAGTACTTC
few	TRBV29-1	.	TRBJ1-2	CSVEDRGRVYGYTF	TGCAGCGTTGAAGATCGGGGCAGGGTCTATGGCTACACCTTC
.	TRBV29-1	TRBD1	TRBJ2-7	CSVVAGTVYEQYF	TGCAGCGTTGTGGCCGGGACAGTATACGAGCAGTACTTC
.	TRBV5-1	.	TRBJ1-1	CASSLTPMNTEAFF	TGCGCCAGCAGCTTGACTCCGATGAACACTGAAGCTTTCTTT
.	TRBV20-1	.	TRBJ2-4	CSGGRGQKNIQYF	TGCAGTGGAGGGAGGGGACAGAAAAACATTCAGTACTTC
few	TRBV12-3/TRBV12-4	TRBD2	TRBJ2-5	CASTPEGTGGSVQETQYF	TGTGCCAGCACCCCCGAAGGGACCGGCGGGAGCGTCCAAGAGACCCAGTACTTC
few	TRBV5-1	TRBD1	TRBJ2-2	CASSRTGGQHTGELFF	TGCGCCAGCAGCCGAACAGGGGGGCAACACACCGGGGAGCTGTTTTTT
few	TRBV7-9	.	TRBJ2-1	CASSLSGGARRNEQFF	TGTGCCAGCAGCTTAAGTGGTGGGGCTCGTAGGAATGAGCAGTTCTTC
many	TRBV27	.	TRBJ2-7	CASSSGVHEQYF	TGTGCCAGCAGTTCCGGGGTACACGAGCAGTACTTC
few	TRBV4-3	.	TRBJ1-3	CASSQRGTGNTIYF	TGCGCCAGCAGCCAACGGGGAACTGGAAACACCATATATTTT
.	TRBV5-1	.	TRBJ2-3	CASSLGKYRRGTDTQYF	TGCGCCAGCAGCTTGGGGAAATACAGGAGGGGCACAGATACGCAGTATTTT
.	TRBV27	.	TRBJ2-7	CASSLSGGDEQYF	TGTGCCAGCAGTTTATCCGGAGGGGACGAGCAGTACTTC
many	TRBV7-2	TRBD1	TRBJ1-1	CASSWTGGGTEAFF	TGTGCCAGCAGCTGGACAGGGGGTGGCACTGAAGCTTTCTTT